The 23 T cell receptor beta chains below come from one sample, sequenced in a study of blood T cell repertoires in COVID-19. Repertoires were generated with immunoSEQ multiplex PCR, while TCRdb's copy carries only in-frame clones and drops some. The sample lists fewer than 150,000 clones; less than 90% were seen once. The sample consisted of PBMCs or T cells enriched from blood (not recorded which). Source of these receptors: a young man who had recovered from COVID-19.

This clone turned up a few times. The DNA for the CDR3 is TGTGCCAGCAGCTTGCGGGGGGGTTTAGGAGAGACCCAGTACTTC. As protein: CASSLRGGLGETQYF. The V gene is TRBV5-4, the J gene TRBJ2-5; 8 bases are a match to TRBD2. This CDR3 has 15 amino acids. The germline V gene encodes CDR1 SGHNT and CDR2 YYREEE (reference sequence). V was pared by 1 base and J by 4 bases, with 6 bases of the junction left unmatched. Variable domain in full (rest from reference TRBV5-4 and TRBJ2-5): ETGVTQSPTHLIKTRGQQVTLRCSSQSGHNTVSWYQQALGQGPQFIFQYYREEENGRGNFPPRFSGLQFPNYSSELNVNALELDDSALYLCASSLRGGLGETQYFGPGTRLLVL.

CDR3 sequence: CASSSPGTEFYEQYV. The DNA for the CDR3 is TGTGCCAGCAGCTCCCCCGGGACAGAGTTCTACGAGCAGTACGTC. The gene calls are TRBV7-8 and TRBJ2-7; TRBD1 agrees at 7 bases. CDR1 is SGHVS and CDR2 is FQNEAQ in the germline V gene. This CDR3 region has 15 residues. The V segment lost 4 bases and the J segment 3 bases; nucleotides outside the gene matches: 9.

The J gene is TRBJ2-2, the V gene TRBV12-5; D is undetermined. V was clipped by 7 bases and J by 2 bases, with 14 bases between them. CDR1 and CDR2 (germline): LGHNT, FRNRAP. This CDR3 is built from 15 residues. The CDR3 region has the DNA TGTGCTAGTGCCTCCTTAGGAGTTAACACCGGGGAGCTGTTTTTT. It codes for CASASLGVNTGELFF.

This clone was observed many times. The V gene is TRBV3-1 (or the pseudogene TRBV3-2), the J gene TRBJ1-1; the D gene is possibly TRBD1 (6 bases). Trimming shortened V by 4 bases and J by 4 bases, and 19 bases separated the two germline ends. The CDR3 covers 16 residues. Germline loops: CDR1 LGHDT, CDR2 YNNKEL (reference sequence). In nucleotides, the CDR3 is TGTGCCAGCAGCCTAGGAGATCAGGGGCCAGGCACTGAAGCTTTCTTT. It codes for CASSLGDQGPGTEAFF.

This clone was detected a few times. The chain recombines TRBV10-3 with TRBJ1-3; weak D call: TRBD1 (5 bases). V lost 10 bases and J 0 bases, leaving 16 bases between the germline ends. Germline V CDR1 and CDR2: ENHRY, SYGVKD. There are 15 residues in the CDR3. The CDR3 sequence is CASEPRADSGNTIYF. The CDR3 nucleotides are TGTGCCAGTGAGCCCAGGGCGGACTCTGGAAACACCATATATTTT.

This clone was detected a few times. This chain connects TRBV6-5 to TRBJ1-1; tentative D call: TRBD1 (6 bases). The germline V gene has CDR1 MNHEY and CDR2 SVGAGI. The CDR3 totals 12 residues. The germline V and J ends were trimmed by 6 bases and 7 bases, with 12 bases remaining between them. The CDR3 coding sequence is TGTGCCAGCAGCCGGAAACAGGGTGAAGCTTTCTTT. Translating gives CASSRKQGEAFF.

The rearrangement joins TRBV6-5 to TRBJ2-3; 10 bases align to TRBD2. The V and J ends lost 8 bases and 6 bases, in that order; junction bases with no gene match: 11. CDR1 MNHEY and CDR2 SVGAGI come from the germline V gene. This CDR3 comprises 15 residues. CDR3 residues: CASGEREGVRDTQYF. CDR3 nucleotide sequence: TGTGCCAGCGGGGAGCGGGAGGGGGTAAGGGATACGCAGTATTTT.

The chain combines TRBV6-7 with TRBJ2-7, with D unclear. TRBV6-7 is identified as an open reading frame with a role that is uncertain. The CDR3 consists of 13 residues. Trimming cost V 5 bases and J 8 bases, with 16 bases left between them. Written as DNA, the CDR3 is TGTGCCAGCAGTGGCCCCACCACGTACAAGCAGTACGTC. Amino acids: CASSGPTTYKQYV.

The CDR3 nucleotides are TGTGCCAGCAGTGAATGGGGGGAACATGTGGGGCCCCAGCATTTT. Its protein product is CASSEWGEHVGPQHF. V usage is TRBV2 and J usage is TRBJ1-5; tentative D call: TRBD1 (5 bases). Germline-derived CDR1 and CDR2 are SNHLY and FYNNEI. The CDR3 totals 15 residues. V was trimmed by 2 bases and J by 9 bases, leaving 17 bases between them.

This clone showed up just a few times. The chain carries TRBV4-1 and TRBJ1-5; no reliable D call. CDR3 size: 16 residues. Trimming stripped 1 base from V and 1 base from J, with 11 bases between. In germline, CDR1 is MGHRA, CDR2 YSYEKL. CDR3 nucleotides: TGCGCCAGCAGCCAAGCTATGGTGATAAGCAATCAGCCCCAGCATTTT. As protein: CASSQAMVISNQPQHF.

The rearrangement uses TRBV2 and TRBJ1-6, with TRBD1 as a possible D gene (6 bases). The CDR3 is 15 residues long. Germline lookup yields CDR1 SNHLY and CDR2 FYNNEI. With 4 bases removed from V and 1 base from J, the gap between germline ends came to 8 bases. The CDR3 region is CASSGGGSYNSPLHF. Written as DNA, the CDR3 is TGTGCCAGCAGTGGAGGGGGATCCTATAATTCACCCCTCCACTTT.

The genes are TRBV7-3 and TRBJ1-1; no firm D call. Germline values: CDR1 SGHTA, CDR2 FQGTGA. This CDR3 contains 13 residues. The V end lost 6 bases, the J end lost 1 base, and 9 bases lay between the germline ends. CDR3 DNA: TGTGCCAGCAGTAGACAAGAGAACACTGAAGCTTTCTTT. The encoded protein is CASSRQENTEAFF.

CDR3 sequence (DNA): TGTGCCAGCAGCTTGGGATCTCGGACTCTTAACACCGGGGAGCTGTTTTTT. It specifies CASSLGSRTLNTGELFF. The chain links TRBV7-2 to TRBJ2-2, with D tentatively TRBD2 (5 bases). Per germline, CDR1 SGHTA and CDR2 FQGNSA. Trimming removed 3 bases at V and 2 bases at J, with 16 bases between. CDR3 length equals 17 residues.

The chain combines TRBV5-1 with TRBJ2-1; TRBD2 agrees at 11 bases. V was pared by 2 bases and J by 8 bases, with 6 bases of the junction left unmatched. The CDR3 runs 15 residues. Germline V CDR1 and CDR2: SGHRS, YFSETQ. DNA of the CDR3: TGCGCCAGCAGCTTCGGGACTAGCGGTATCGATGAGCAGTTCTTC. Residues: CASSFGTSGIDEQFF.

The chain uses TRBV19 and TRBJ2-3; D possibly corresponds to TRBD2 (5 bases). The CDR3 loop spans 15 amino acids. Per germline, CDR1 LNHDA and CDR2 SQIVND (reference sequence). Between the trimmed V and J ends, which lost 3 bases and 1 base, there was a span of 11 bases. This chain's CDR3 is CASSISLEGTDTQYF. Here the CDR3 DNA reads TGTGCCAGTAGTATCTCGTTGGAGGGCACAGATACGCAGTATTTT. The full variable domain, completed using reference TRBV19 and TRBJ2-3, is DGGITQSPKYLFRKEGQNVTLSCEQNLNHDAMYWYRQDPGQGLRLIYYSQIVNDFQKGDIAEGYSVSREKKESFPLTVTSAQKNPTAFYLCASSISLEGTDTQYFGPGTRLTVL.

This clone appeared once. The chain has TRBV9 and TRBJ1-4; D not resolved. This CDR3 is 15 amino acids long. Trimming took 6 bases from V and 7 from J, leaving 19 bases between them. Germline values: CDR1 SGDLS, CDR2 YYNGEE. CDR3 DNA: TGTGCCAGCACCCCTAGCCCCGTCGAGTTTGAAAAACTGTTTTTT. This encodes CASTPSPVEFEKLFF.

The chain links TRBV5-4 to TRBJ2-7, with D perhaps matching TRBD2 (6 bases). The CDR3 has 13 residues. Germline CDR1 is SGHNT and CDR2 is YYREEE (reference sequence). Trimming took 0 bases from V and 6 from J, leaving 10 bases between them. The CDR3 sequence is CASSLAGGAEQYF. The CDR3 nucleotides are TGTGCCAGCAGCTTGGCCGGAGGGGCCGAGCAGTACTTC.

DNA of the CDR3: TGTGCCAGCAGTGAACCTATGGTGACACTGGTCGAGCAGTACTTC. Translated, it gives CASSEPMVTLVEQYF. The J gene is TRBJ2-7, the V gene TRBV6-1; D unclear. V was pared by 2 bases and J by 6 bases, with 17 bases between. Per germline, CDR1 MNHNS and CDR2 SASEGT. This CDR3 comprises 15 residues.

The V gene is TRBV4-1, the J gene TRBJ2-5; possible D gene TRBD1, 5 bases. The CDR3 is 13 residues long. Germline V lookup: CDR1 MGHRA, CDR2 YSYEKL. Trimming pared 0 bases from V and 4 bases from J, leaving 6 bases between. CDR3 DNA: TGCGCCAGCAGCCAAGATGGGGCAGAGACCCAGTACTTC. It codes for CASSQDGAETQYF.

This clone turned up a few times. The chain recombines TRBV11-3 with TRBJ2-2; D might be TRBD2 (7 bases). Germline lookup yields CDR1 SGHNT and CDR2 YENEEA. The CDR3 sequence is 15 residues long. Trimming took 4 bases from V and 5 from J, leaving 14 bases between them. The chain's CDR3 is CASSSGGALTGELFF. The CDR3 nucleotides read TGTGCCAGCAGCTCGGGGGGCGCGTTGACCGGGGAGCTGTTTTTT.

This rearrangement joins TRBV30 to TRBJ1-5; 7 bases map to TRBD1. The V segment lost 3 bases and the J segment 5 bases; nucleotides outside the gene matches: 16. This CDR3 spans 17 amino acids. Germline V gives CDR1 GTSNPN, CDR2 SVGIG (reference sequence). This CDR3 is CAWSSSKPGQRYQPQHF. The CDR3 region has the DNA TGTGCCTGGAGCTCCTCCAAACCGGGACAGAGATATCAGCCCCAGCATTTT.

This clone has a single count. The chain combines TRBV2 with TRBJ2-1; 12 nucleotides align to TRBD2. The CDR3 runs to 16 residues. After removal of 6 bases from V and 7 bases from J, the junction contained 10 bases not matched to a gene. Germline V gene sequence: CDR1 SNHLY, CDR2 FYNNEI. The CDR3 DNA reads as TGTGCCAGCAGAAACCTAGCGGGGGGGCACGAGAATGAGCAGTTCTTC. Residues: CASRNLAGGHENEQFF.

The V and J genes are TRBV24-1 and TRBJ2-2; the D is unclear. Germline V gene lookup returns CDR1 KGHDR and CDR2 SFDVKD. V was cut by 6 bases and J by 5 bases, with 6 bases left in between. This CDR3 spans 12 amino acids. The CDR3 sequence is CATSSITGELFF. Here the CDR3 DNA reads TGTGCCACCAGTTCTATAACCGGGGAGCTGTTTTTT.